This is a list of T cell receptor beta chains from one sample in a study of PD-1 blockade in mismatch repair-deficient tumors. Data came from immunoSEQ multiplex PCR; TCRdb stores just in-frame clones and leaves some out. The sample includes around 120,000 clones, almost 90% of them seen just once. Sequences were derived from peripheral blood, sampled just under 74 weeks after starting pembrolizumab. These receptors were taken from an adult with mismatch repair-deficient cancer. Both conserved end residues are part of each CDR3. The order of the fields is CDR3 DNA, CDR3 protein, V gene, clone size, J gene, D gene, CDR3 length. D genes are given only for firm matches. Rows may omit the clone size; those that give it use once, few, many or a size class.

DNA: TGTGCCAGCAGCGTAGGGGGAGGGTCCAGGACCGGGGAGCTGTTTTTT; CDR3: CASSVGGGSRTGELFF; V: TRBV9; size: .; J: TRBJ2-2; D: TRBD2; length: 16
DNA: TGTGCCAGCAGGGAGTCCAATGAGCAGTTCTTC; CDR3: CASRESNEQFF; V: TRBV2; size: .; J: TRBJ2-1; D: .; length: 11
DNA: TGTGCCAGTAGTATTCTAGGCTACAATGAGCAGTTCTTC; CDR3: CASSILGYNEQFF; V: TRBV19; size: .; J: TRBJ2-1; D: .; length: 13
DNA: TGTGCCAGCAGCTTGATTCTAGCGGACTACAATGAGCAGTTCTTC; CDR3: CASSLILADYNEQFF; V: TRBV5-6; size: once; J: TRBJ2-1; D: TRBD2; length: 15
DNA: TGTGCCAGCGGTTGGGACAGGGGGTACGAGCAGTACTTC; CDR3: CASGWDRGYEQYF; V: TRBV28; size: .; J: TRBJ2-7; D: TRBD1; length: 13
DNA: TGTGCCAGCTCAGCCGGGACAGGGTCGTACACTGAAGCTTTCTTT; CDR3: CASSAGTGSYTEAFF; V: TRBV18; size: once; J: TRBJ1-1; D: TRBD1; length: 15
DNA: TGTGCCAGCAGTTTAGGGAGGACAGGGTACGAGCAGTACTTC; CDR3: CASSLGRTGYEQYF; V: TRBV27; size: .; J: TRBJ2-7; D: TRBD1; length: 14
DNA: TGTGCCAGCAGTCCCCTCGAGGCAGAGAACACCGGGGAGCTGTTTTTT; CDR3: CASSPLEAENTGELFF; V: TRBV27; size: .; J: TRBJ2-2; D: .; length: 16
DNA: TGTGCCAGCAGCTTAGGGCCATGGGGTGGCTACACCTTC; CDR3: CASSLGPWGGYTF; V: TRBV11-3; size: .; J: TRBJ1-2; D: .; length: 13
DNA: TGTGCCAGCAGTTTTGCGGCCTCCGGTTACGAGCAGTACTTC; CDR3: CASSFAASGYEQYF; V: TRBV27; size: once; J: TRBJ2-7; D: .; length: 14
DNA: TGTGCCAGCAGTTTATTACAGGGGGGCTCCTACGAGCAGTACTTT; CDR3: CASSLLQGGSYEQYF; V: TRBV28; size: once; J: TRBJ2-7; D: TRBD1; length: 15
DNA: TGTGCCAGCAGTTACAGTCAGGGGCACAGCTATGGCTACACCTTC; CDR3: CASSYSQGHSYGYTF; V: TRBV6-5; size: .; J: TRBJ1-2; D: .; length: 15
DNA: TGTGCCAGCAGCCCCCTCCGGCACACTAATTACGAGCAGTACTTC; CDR3: CASSPLRHTNYEQYF; V: TRBV27; size: .; J: TRBJ2-7; D: .; length: 15